The entry that follows covers one T cell receptor (beta chain) sequence. Its antigen is not known. This sample is drawn from a study of response to subunit inactivated influenza vaccine. TCRdb re-called the RT-PCR reads with MiXCR, one entry per CDR3 protein. Here the sample spans hundreds of thousands of distinct CDR3 sequences, 12% to 15% being singletons. Study-level results: The authors suggested that few new T cells are recruited per seasonal influenza vaccination.

This CDR3 is 13 amino acids long. Germline V CDR1 and CDR2: SGHTA, FQGNSA. V was cut by 3 bases and J by 6 bases, with 8 bases left in between. The sequence was collected from a man in his fifties or sixties who received an inactivated influenza vaccine. The chain is built from TRBV7-2 and TRBJ2-2, with no clear D. The sample in question was PBMCs from blood, obtained approximately 15 days before vaccination. CDR3 loop: CASSFQVPGELFF. The CDR3 DNA sequence: TGTGCCAGCAGCTTTCAGGTTCCCGGGGAGCTGTTTTTT.